These 20 T cell receptor beta chains were sequenced from one sample in a study of regulatory T cells in long-lasting Graves disease. Assembly of TCR beta libraries relied on iRepertoire HTBI primers together with Arm-PCR of CDR3 regions. TCRdb redid the calling of the multiplex PCR reads with MiXCR, one entry per CDR3 protein. The data hold some 330,000 distinct CDR3 sequences, with approximately 10% observed a single time. The time point denotes: newly diagnosed GD, antithyroid drugs for less than 3 months. PBMCs were the source of the RNA used for TCR sequencing. This sample also appeared in a second study, on T cells in Graves' hyperthyroidism and ophthalmopathy.

Specimen: peripheral blood mononuclear cells (PBMCs), collected at new diagnosis, from a patient treated with antithyroid drugs. The origin of the receptors is a young woman with Graves disease.

The sample holds many counts of this clonotype. This chain connects TRBV20-1 to TRBJ2-4; 9 bases line up with TRBD2. Germline V gene data show CDR1 as DFQATT and CDR2 as SNEGSKA (reference sequence). V lost 5 bases and J lost 0; bases outside the gene matches: 8. The CDR3 covers 16 residues. The CDR3 DNA sequence: TGCAGTGCTTTTAGCGGGGGAACTCTAGCCAAAAACATTCAGTACTTC. It yields the protein CSAFSGGTLAKNIQYF.

This clonotype was observed many times. V and J are TRBV28 and TRBJ1-6, with D possibly TRBD1 on 6 matching bases. CDR3 length: 13 residues. Looked up from germline, CDR1 is MDHEN and CDR2 is SYDVKM. With 7 bases removed from V and 9 bases from J, the gap between germline ends came to 13 bases. The DNA for the CDR3 is TGTGCCAGCAAGTACAGGGCGGGTTCACCCCTCCACTTT. This sequence encodes CASKYRAGSPLHF.

This clonotype occurred many times. This chain connects TRBV7-9 to TRBJ1-1; TRBD1 matches at 7 bases. Germline V gives CDR1 SEHNR, CDR2 FQNEAQ (reference sequence). With 3 bases clipped from V and 3 bases from J, the junction kept 7 bases outside the gene matches. CDR3 length equals 15 residues. CDR3 in DNA: TGTGCCAGCAGCTTTCCAGGGGGTATGGACACTGAAGCTTTCTTT. Translation: CASSFPGGMDTEAFF.

This clonotype occurred many times. This chain connects TRBV20-1 to TRBJ1-1; possibly TRBD1 for D (5 bases). This CDR3 contains 15 residues. Trimming took 3 bases from V and 5 from J, leaving 19 bases between them. CDR1 DFQATT and CDR2 SNEGSKA come from the germline V gene (reference sequence). CDR3 coding DNA: TGCAGTGCTAGTGACCCTCTATGGGGACTAACTGAAGCTTTCTTT. This codes for CSASDPLWGLTEAFF.

This clonotype was counted at least ten times. The chain has TRBV19 and TRBJ1-1, with TRBD1 as a possible D gene (6 bases). The CDR3 length is 15 residues. Per the germline V gene, CDR1 is LNHDA and CDR2 is SQIVND (reference sequence). The V gene lost 10 bases and the J gene lost 2 bases, with 20 bases spanning the gap. CDR3 nucleotide sequence: TGTGCCACCTTACGGTATCAGGGGAGAAACACTGAAGCTTTCTTT. Amino acids: CATLRYQGRNTEAFF.

This clonotype was seen ten or more times. This sequence joins TRBV29-1 and TRBJ2-3, with D perhaps matching TRBD1 or TRBD2 (8 bases each). The CDR3 consists of 19 residues. Germline V gene lookup returns CDR1 SQVTM and CDR2 ANQGSEA. V was clipped by 0 bases and J by 7 bases, with 29 bases between them. The CDR3 sequence is CSVEDWGVFDGRDRNTQYF. CDR3 coding DNA: TGCAGCGTTGAAGATTGGGGAGTATTCGACGGGAGGGACAGGAATACGCAGTATTTT.

V is TRBV7-6 and J is TRBJ2-2; 13 bases agree with TRBD2. The CDR3 totals 21 residues. The V gene end was trimmed by 0 bases and the J gene end by 1 base; junction bases not matched to a gene: 11. Germline values: CDR1 SGHVS, CDR2 FNYEAQ. As DNA, the CDR3 is TGTGCCAGCAGCTTAGCATACTCGTTACTAGCGGGAGGGGAGAACACCGGGGAGCTGTTTTTT. Protein: CASSLAYSLLAGGENTGELFF.

This clonotype has a count of ten or more. The chain carries TRBV2 and TRBJ2-1; either TRBD1 or TRBD2 may fit D (5 bases each). The CDR3 runs 14 residues. V was trimmed by 3 bases and J by 6 bases, leaving 12 bases between them. From germline, CDR1 is SNHLY and CDR2 FYNNEI. In DNA, the CDR3 is TGTGCCAGCAGTGATAGCGCAGGGATCAATGAGCAGTTCTTC. Translation gives CASSDSAGINEQFF.

This clonotype showed up many times. The rearrangement links TRBV29-1 to TRBJ2-2; the D gene could be TRBD1 or TRBD2 (6 bases each). Trimming took 4 bases from V and 5 from J, leaving 14 bases between them. Germline-derived CDR1 and CDR2 are SQVTM and ANQGSEA. The CDR3 contains 14 residues. CDR3 protein: CSVAPGAPTGELFF. CDR3 nucleotide sequence: TGCAGCGTTGCACCGGGGGCGCCAACCGGGGAGCTGTTTTTT.

This clonotype appeared many times. The chain uses TRBV6-2 or TRBV6-3 and TRBJ2-2; TRBD1 is a possible D gene (6 bases). Per the germline V gene, CDR1 is MNHEY and CDR2 is SVGEGT. Between the trimmed V and J ends, which lost 2 bases and 5 bases, there was a span of 9 bases. The CDR3 length is 14 residues. DNA for the CDR3: TGTGCCAGCAGTTACGGGACAAGGACCGGGGAGCTGTTTTTT. As protein: CASSYGTRTGELFF.

This clonotype was observed a few times. This sequence joins TRBV18 and TRBJ2-7; D may be TRBD1 (6 bases). Trimming took 6 bases from V and 3 from J, leaving 12 bases between them. The CDR3 sequence is 13 residues long. Germline V gives CDR1 KGHSH, CDR2 LQKENI. The CDR3 DNA is TGTGCCAGCTCCCGACAGGCCATCTACGAGCAGTACTTC. Encoded protein: CASSRQAIYEQYF. Combining the CDR3 with reference TRBV18 and TRBJ2-7 gives the whole variable domain NAGVMQNPRHLVRRRGQEARLRCSPMKGHSHVYWYRQLPEEGLKFMVYLQKENIIDESGMPKERFSAEFPKEGPSILRIQQVVRGDSAAYFCASSRQAIYEQYFGPGTRLTVT.

J is TRBJ2-2 and V is TRBV19, with D tentatively TRBD2 (5 bases). Trimming removed 2 bases from V and 5 bases from J, with 12 bases in between. CDR3 size: 15 residues. Germline lookup yields CDR1 LNHDA and CDR2 SQIVND (reference sequence). The CDR3 here is CASSISGVETGELFF. DNA for the CDR3: TGTGCCAGTAGTATATCCGGGGTAGAGACCGGGGAGCTGTTTTTT.

This clonotype occurred many times. The chain is built from TRBV20-1 and TRBJ1-5; unclear D gene. V lost 0 bases to trimming and J lost 5 bases, with 8 bases between them. This CDR3 spans 13 amino acids. Germline V gene sequence: CDR1 DFQATT, CDR2 SNEGSKA (reference sequence). The CDR3 region is CSARDDGYQPQHF. The CDR3 DNA sequence: TGCAGTGCTAGAGATGACGGTTATCAGCCCCAGCATTTT.

This clonotype was detected ten times or more. The V and J genes are TRBV2 and TRBJ2-3; 13 bases line up with TRBD2. V lost 6 bases, J lost 3 bases, and 6 bases stayed unmatched. This CDR3 has 16 residues. Germline V gene sequence: CDR1 SNHLY, CDR2 FYNNEI. CDR3 sequence reads: CASRTGTSGETDTQYF. As DNA, the CDR3 is TGTGCCAGCAGGACCGGGACTAGCGGGGAAACAGATACGCAGTATTTT.

This clonotype was found a few times. The rearrangement links TRBV27 to TRBJ2-2; 9 bases match TRBD2. J lost 2 bases, V lost 2 bases, and 3 bases had no gene match. This CDR3 is built from 16 residues. Germline lookup yields CDR1 MNHEY and CDR2 SMNVEV (reference sequence). The DNA of the CDR3 is TGTGCCAGCAGTTTACTAGCGGGAATAAACACCGGGGAGCTGTTTTTT. Translating gives CASSLLAGINTGELFF.

This clonotype was seen repeatedly, ten times or more. The chain couples TRBV19 to TRBJ1-1, with TRBD1 as a possible D gene (5 bases). CDR3 length: 12 residues. Germline-derived CDR1 and CDR2 are LNHDA and SQIVND (reference sequence). V was trimmed by 9 bases and J by 0 bases, leaving 8 bases between them. The DNA for the CDR3 is TGTGCCAGCAGGGACCTGAACACTGAAGCTTTCTTT. Its translation: CASRDLNTEAFF.

CDR3 coding DNA: TGTGCCAGCAGTCGTAAGAGGGTTACTGAAGCTTTCTTT. Amino acid sequence: CASSRKRVTEAFF. The chain carries TRBV27 and TRBJ1-1; D ambiguous. CDR3 size: 13 residues. Germline V CDR1 and CDR2: MNHEY, SMNVEV (reference sequence). Trimming stripped 5 bases from V and 5 bases from J, with 12 bases between.

The rearrangement joins TRBV2 to TRBJ2-2; tentative D call: TRBD1 (5 bases). V was clipped by 6 bases and J by 5 bases, with 19 bases between them. There are 16 residues in the CDR3. CDR1 and CDR2 from the germline V gene are SNHLY and FYNNEI. In DNA form, the CDR3 reads TGTGCCAGCAGCACAGACAGCATCACTTTAACCGGGGAGCTGTTTTTT. This codes for CASSTDSITLTGELFF.

This clonotype was observed many times. J is TRBJ2-1 and V is TRBV10-3; 11 nucleotides line up with TRBD1. Germline loops: CDR1 ENHRY, CDR2 SYGVKD. J lost 7 bases, V lost 8 bases, and 4 bases had no gene match. CDR3 length equals 13 residues. The CDR3 loop reads CAIEGQGGNEQFF. The CDR3, as DNA: TGTGCCATCGAGGGACAGGGGGGAAATGAGCAGTTCTTC.

Comment on this clonotype: It may be a read error: a sequence one base away is much more abundant. The gene calls are TRBV7-3 and TRBJ2-2, with D maybe TRBD2 (6 bases). Germline V lookup: CDR1 SGHTA, CDR2 FQGTGA. The CDR3 is 14 residues long. CDR3 region: CDSSPGGNTGELFF. The CDR3 nucleotides read TGTGACAGCAGCCCCGGGGGGAACACCGGGGAGCTGTTTTTT.